This TCR beta chain was documented in a study of cytomegalovirus exposure and HLA in healthy donors. The CDR3 totals 11 residues. Trimming shortened V by 6 bases and J by 1 base, and 3 bases separated the two germline ends. Germline V gene lookup returns CDR1 SGHAT and CDR2 FQNNGV. The PCR ran on 60 Vbeta and 13 Jbeta primers. Measured with immunoSEQ multiplex PCR; TCRdb has only the in-frame clones, and not every one. Among roughly 130,000 clones listed, around 80% were seen once. V gene TRBV11-2 combines with J gene TRBJ1-1; no reliable D call. Sample: PBMCs. The source of this sequence is a man aged 30 to 39 in good health and CMV-seronegative. CDR3 in DNA: TGTGCCAGCAGTCAGAACACTGAAGCTTTCTTT. It codes for CASSQNTEAFF.